Listed here are 21 T cell receptor beta chains from one sample, sequenced in a study of post-analysis software for immune sequencing data. Notes on the study in general: Patients used several TRBV segments, including TRBV5-6, TRBV5-1 and TRBV20-1, more often than controls.

Their antigen targets remain unknown. Unique molecular identifiers featured in each of the TCR beta cDNA libraries. TCRdb re-analysed the PCR reads in MiXCR, keeping a single row per CDR3 protein. The table records hundreds of thousands of distinct CDR3 sequences, nearly 45% of them present only once. The sequenced sample consisted of blood. The receptors stem from a girl between 10 and 17 years old with multiple sclerosis.

The chain couples TRBV11-2 to TRBJ2-1; the D is unclear. This CDR3 spans 12 amino acids. Trimming removed 7 bases from V and 9 bases from J, with 13 bases in between. Germline assignment: CDR1 SGHAT and CDR2 FQNNGV. The CDR3 region has the DNA TGTGCCAGCAACTCGAATAAGGGTGAGCAGTTCTTC. Protein: CASNSNKGEQFF.

This clonotype has at least ten counts. This chain joins TRBV12-3 or TRBV12-4 and TRBJ1-4; D is ambiguous. The CDR3 is 13 residues long. V shed 8 bases and J shed 5 bases, with 12 bases lying between them. CDR3 protein: CASGRSGNEKLFF. The DNA of the CDR3 is TGTGCCAGCGGAAGGAGCGGGAATGAAAAACTGTTTTTT.

This chain connects TRBV29-1 to TRBJ2-5, with 12 bases fitting TRBD2. This CDR3 comprises 12 residues. J was trimmed by 11 bases and V by 6 bases; bases with no gene match: 7. The V gene's germline CDR1 is SQVTM and CDR2 ANQGSEA. CDR3 sequence: CSVTSGRDEQYF. For the CDR3, the DNA is TGCAGCGTGACTAGCGGGAGAGATGAGCAGTACTTC.

The gene calls are TRBV7-3 and TRBJ2-3; 12 bases fit TRBD2. This CDR3 is built from 16 residues. Germline assignment: CDR1 SGHTA and CDR2 FQGTGA. Unmatched junction bases numbered 6, after V lost 5 bases and J lost 3 bases. CDR3 nucleotide sequence: TGTGCCAGCAGCCCGACTAGCGGGAGTAGGACAGATACGCAGTATTTT. It translates to CASSPTSGSRTDTQYF.

The genes are TRBV29-1 and TRBJ1-1; D may be TRBD1 (5 bases). V lost 3 bases and J 4 bases, leaving 12 bases between the germline ends. CDR1 and CDR2 (germline): SQVTM, ANQGSEA. This CDR3 contains 13 residues. The chain's CDR3 is CSVDGGVGTEAFF. The CDR3 DNA sequence: TGCAGCGTTGATGGGGGGGTTGGCACTGAAGCTTTCTTT.

This clonotype was observed a handful of times. J is TRBJ2-7 and V is TRBV28; 10 positions agree with TRBD1. V was pared by 9 bases and J by 0 bases, with 8 bases of the junction left unmatched. CDR1 is MDHEN, CDR2 SYDVKM, per germline. The CDR3 spans 15 residues. The CDR3 here is CASRTGGENSYEQYF. In DNA form, the CDR3 reads TGTGCCAGTCGGACAGGGGGTGAAAACTCCTACGAGCAGTACTTC.

The rearrangement links TRBV5-1 to TRBJ2-5; D might be TRBD2 (5 bases). The V gene lost 0 bases and the J gene lost 11 bases, with 11 bases spanning the gap. The CDR3 consists of 12 residues. CDR1 SGHRS and CDR2 YFSETQ come from the germline V gene. CDR3 nucleotides: TGCGCCAGCAGCTTGGCCATCGGCGGGCAGTACTTC. It is translated as CASSLAIGGQYF.

The chain joins TRBV5-1 to TRBJ1-2, with unresolved D. From germline, CDR1 is SGHRS and CDR2 YFSETQ. The CDR3 has 14 amino acids. V lost 4 bases and J 2 bases, leaving 12 bases between the germline ends. DNA of the CDR3: TGCGCCAGCAGCCCAGGTGGCAGAAACTATGGCTACACCTTC. Translating it yields CASSPGGRNYGYTF.

The V and J genes are TRBV6-2 or TRBV6-3 and TRBJ2-5, with D uncertain. With 7 bases removed from V and 3 bases from J, the gap between germline ends came to 3 bases. The CDR3 length is 10 residues. The germline V gene encodes CDR1 MNHEY and CDR2 SVGEGT. CDR3 region: CASMEETQYF. The CDR3 nucleotides read TGTGCCAGCATGGAAGAGACCCAGTACTTC.

The rearrangement links TRBV3-1 to TRBJ2-7; D unclear. Trimming left V 3 bases short and J 6 bases short, with 6 bases between. The CDR3 extends over 11 amino acids. Germline V gene data show CDR1 as LGHDT and CDR2 as YNNKEL (reference sequence). CDR3 in DNA: TGTGCCAGCAGCCACAGCCGCGAGCAGTACTTC. This gives the protein CASSHSREQYF.

The V and J genes are TRBV7-2 and TRBJ1-5, with a possible D match to TRBD1 (5 bases). Germline V gives CDR1 SGHTA, CDR2 FQGNSA. The germline V and J ends were trimmed by 4 bases and 6 bases, with 16 bases remaining between them. The CDR3 runs 15 residues. The CDR3 DNA is TGTGCCAGCAGCTGGGCCGGGGGGGGTGGTCAGCCCCAGCATTTT. Protein product: CASSWAGGGGQPQHF.

The rearrangement uses TRBV20-1 and TRBJ2-3, with D possibly TRBD2 on 5 matching bases. Germline V lookup: CDR1 DFQATT, CDR2 SNEGSKA (reference sequence). The germline V and J ends were trimmed by 5 bases and 1 base, with 13 bases remaining between them. The CDR3 is made up of 14 amino acids. CDR3 sequence (DNA): TGCAGTGCTGGTGGGTCAGCGGGCACAGATACGCAGTATTTT. Translated: CSAGGSAGTDTQYF.

This clonotype was detected only a few times. The rearrangement links TRBV6-1 to TRBJ1-2; D is ambiguous. This CDR3 comprises 13 residues. Trimming stripped 4 bases from V and 5 bases from J, with 11 bases between. The germline CDR1 and CDR2 sequences are MNHNS and SASEGT. The CDR3 nucleotides are TGTGCCAGCAGTGCCCGGACGGAATATGGCTACACCTTC. Encoded protein: CASSARTEYGYTF.

The V and J genes are TRBV4-1 and TRBJ2-4; D is unresolved. The end of the DNA aligns better with TRBJ2-7, so the J call may be wrong. The CDR3 totals 15 residues. Germline CDR1 reads MGHRA; CDR2 reads YSYEKL. This chain's CDR3 is CASSQEPGPSYEQYF. The CDR3 DNA is TGCGCCAGCAGCCAAGAACCGGGTCCATCCTACGAGCAGTACTTC.

About this clonotype: The junction departs from the called germline gene at one end, perhaps through a read error. The rearrangement links TRBV20-1 to TRBJ2-7, with D uncertain. Per germline, CDR1 DFQATT and CDR2 SNEGSKA (reference sequence). This CDR3 is 11 amino acids long. Here the CDR3 DNA reads TGCAGTGCTAGGGTACTACGCGAGCAGTACTTT. Translated: CSARVLREQYF.

The rearrangement joins TRBV27 to TRBJ2-7, with D possibly being TRBD1 or TRBD2 (5 bases each). Germline lookup yields CDR1 MNHEY and CDR2 SMNVEV (reference sequence). V was clipped by 5 bases and J by 6 bases, with 14 bases between them. This CDR3 is built from 13 residues. CDR3 residues: CASSNGGSVEQYF. The CDR3 DNA sequence: TGTGCCAGCAGTAATGGGGGAAGTGTCGAGCAGTACTTC.

The rearrangement links TRBV4-1 to TRBJ2-1, with 9 bases identical to TRBD2. The CDR3 totals 16 residues. J lost 6 bases, V lost 4 bases, and 10 bases had no gene match. Germline loops: CDR1 MGHRA, CDR2 YSYEKL. Written as DNA, the CDR3 is TGCGCCAGCAGCCCACTTAGCGGGGGCCAACTCAATGAGCAGTTCTTC. Translation: CASSPLSGGQLNEQFF.

This chain uses TRBV20-1 with TRBJ2-7; 7 bases match TRBD2. The length of the CDR3 is 16 residues. Germline CDR1 and CDR2: DFQATT and SNEGSKA (reference sequence). The V gene end was trimmed by 2 bases and the J gene end by 0 bases; junction bases not matched to a gene: 10. The CDR3 here is CSARPLGAGVSYEQYF. The CDR3 bases are TGCAGTGCTAGACCCCTAGGGGCGGGAGTCTCCTACGAGCAGTACTTC.

V usage is TRBV2 and J usage is TRBJ1-2; weak D call: TRBD1 (5 bases). V lost 3 bases and J lost 4, with 15 bases in between. Germline CDR1 is SNHLY and CDR2 is FYNNEI. The CDR3 sequence is 15 residues long. The CDR3 loop reads CASSESPTAFYGYTF. The CDR3 DNA follows: TGTGCCAGCAGTGAGTCGCCGACAGCCTTCTATGGCTACACCTTC. Drawing the rest from reference TRBV2 and TRBJ1-2, the complete variable domain is EPEVTQTPSHQVTQMGQEVILRCVPISNHLYFYWYRQILGQKVEFLVSFYNNEISEKSEIFDDQFSVERPDGSNFTLKIRSTKLEDSAMYFCASSESPTAFYGYTFGSGTRLTVV.

The chain links TRBV7-3 to TRBJ2-3; D is unresolved. Germline CDR1 SGHTA, CDR2 FQGTGA. The CDR3 totals 14 residues. Between the trimmed V and J ends, which lost 1 base and 2 bases, there was a span of 7 bases. CDR3 residues: CASSLIRATDTQYF. DNA for the CDR3: TGTGCCAGCAGCTTAATCCGGGCCACAGATACGCAGTATTTT.

This clonotype showed up just a few times. The chain recombines TRBV5-1 with TRBJ2-7; 11 bases are shared with TRBD1. CDR1 is SGHRS, CDR2 YFSETQ, per germline. CDR3 size: 15 residues. Trimming at V came to 1 base and at J to 3 bases, leaving 3 bases not matched to a gene. CDR3 coding DNA: TGCGCCAGCAGCTTGCCGGGGACAGGGGGCTACGAGCAGTACTTC. As protein: CASSLPGTGGYEQYF.